The rows below give T cell receptor beta chains drawn from one sample of a study of T cell responses to AZD1222 COVID-19 vaccine. Repertoires were generated with immunoSEQ multiplex PCR, while TCRdb's copy carries only in-frame clones and drops some. The sample carries approximately 150,000 clones, 85% to 95% recorded once. The sequencing here drew on peripheral blood, taken on day 0 of AZD1222 vaccination. The receptors shown here come from an adult in good health. Both conserved end residues are part of each CDR3. A D gene is named only where the DNA matches it firmly. For some rows the clone size is stated as once, few or many, or as a class when expanded; others skip it.

>.|TRBV6-4|TRBD2|TRBJ2-3
TGTGCCAGCAGTGGTAGGGCGGGAGAGGGTGGTGATACGCAGTATTTT
CASSGRAGEGGDTQYF
>.|TRBV28|.|TRBJ1-6
TGTGCCAGCAGTTTATCCGGTGGGATCAATAATTCACCCCTCCACTTT
CASSLSGGINNSPLHF
>.|TRBV7-2|.|TRBJ2-2
TGTGCCAGCAGCTTAAGGCGGACCGGGGAGCTGTTTTTT
CASSLRRTGELFF
>.|TRBV5-1|.|TRBJ2-1
TGCGCCAGCAGCTTGGACCGGAATGAGCAGTTCTTC
CASSLDRNEQFF
>.|TRBV7-2|.|TRBJ1-2
TGTGCCAGCAGCACCCGCAGTGACGGCTACACCTTC
CASSTRSDGYTF
>.|TRBV18|.|TRBJ1-1
TGTGCCAGCTCGCCTAGCGGGGGGCGCGGGACTGAAGCTTTCTTT
CASSPSGGRGTEAFF
>.|TRBV7-2|TRBD1|TRBJ1-1
TGTGCCAGCAGCTTGACAGGGGGCACTGAAGCTTTCTTT
CASSLTGGTEAFF
>.|TRBV19|TRBD2|TRBJ2-5
TGTGCCAGTAGTGGGAGACTAGCGGGATCTGAGACCCAGTACTTC
CASSGRLAGSETQYF
>once|TRBV29-1|TRBD1|TRBJ1-4
TGCAGCGTAAGGACAGGGACTAATGAAAAACTGTTTTTT
CSVRTGTNEKLFF
>.|TRBV6-4|TRBD2|TRBJ2-1
TGTGCCAGCAGTGACGGGGCTAGCGGGGACCGGGATGAGCAGTTCTTC
CASSDGASGDRDEQFF
>once|TRBV27|.|TRBJ2-1
TGTGCCAGCAGTTTGAGGCCCCCGAGAAACAACAATGAGCAGTTCTTC
CASSLRPPRNNNEQFF
>once|TRBV19|.|TRBJ2-7
TGTGCCAGTAGTGTGGCGGTGAGCTCCTACGAGCAGTACTTC
CASSVAVSSYEQYF
>.|TRBV30|TRBD1|TRBJ1-5
TGTGCCTGGAGGACAGGGGGGGAGAATCAGCCCCAGCATTTT
CAWRTGGENQPQHF
>.|TRBV19|.|TRBJ1-5
TGTGCCAGTAGTATAGGCAGGGGCCGGGATCAGCCCCAGCATTTT
CASSIGRGRDQPQHF
>.|TRBV7-2|TRBD2|TRBJ2-3
TGTGCCAGCAGCCTTAGGGCTAGCGGGCGCACAGATACGCAGTATTTT
CASSLRASGRTDTQYF
>.|TRBV5-1|TRBD2|TRBJ2-7
TGCGCCAGCAGCTTTGGTCTAGCGGGATACGAGCAGTACTTC
CASSFGLAGYEQYF
>.|TRBV28|TRBD2|TRBJ2-1
TGTGCCAGCAGTTCTCCGACTAGCGGGAGGGAAAAATTCGGCGATGAGCAGTTCTTC
CASSSPTSGREKFGDEQFF
>.|TRBV4-2|TRBD2|TRBJ2-7
TGTGCCAGCAGCCAAGGGCGGGAGGGCCTCTACGAGCAGTACTTC
CASSQGREGLYEQYF
>.|TRBV5-6|.|TRBJ2-6
TGTGCCAGCAGCTTGGGGTCTGGGGCCAACGTCCTGACTTTC
CASSLGSGANVLTF
>.|TRBV25-1|.|TRBJ1-1
TGTGCCAGCAGTGAACCCGGACAACCGAACACTGAAGCTTTCTTT
CASSEPGQPNTEAFF
>once|TRBV28|.|TRBJ2-7
TGTGCCAATGCGGATAGCTCCTACGAGCAGTACTTC
CANADSSYEQYF
>.|TRBV5-1|.|TRBJ1-1
TGCGCCAGCAGCTTGGCGGGAGGGGCTGATGCGAGCCAAGCTTTCTTT
CASSLAGGADASQAFF
>.|TRBV28|TRBD1|TRBJ1-5
TGTGCCAGCAGTTCCGGGGCAGGGGGCAGACAGCCCCAGCATTTT
CASSSGAGGRQPQHF
>.|TRBV6-1|TRBD1|TRBJ2-7
TGTGCCAGCAGTGACCGGGACAGGATAAACTACGAGCAGTACTTC
CASSDRDRINYEQYF
>.|TRBV9|.|TRBJ1-3
TGTGCCAGCAGCTCCCAGTGGAAGGCCATATATTTT
CASSSQWKAIYF
>.|TRBV19|.|TRBJ1-1
TGTGCCAGTAGGGAGGTACAGGGTGGAACTGAAGCTTTCTTT
CASREVQGGTEAFF
>.|TRBV6-5|TRBD1|TRBJ1-6
TGTGCCAGCAGTTACTTGGAGACAGGGCATGGTTCACCCCTCCACTTT
CASSYLETGHGSPLHF
>once|TRBV18|.|TRBJ2-1
TGTGCCAGCTCCTGGGGCAGGACAACAGGTGAGCAGTTCTTC
CASSWGRTTGEQFF
>.|TRBV6-5|.|TRBJ1-2
TGTGCCAGCAGCCAGACAGACCCGGGGGGCTACACCTTC
CASSQTDPGGYTF
>.|TRBV5-1|.|TRBJ1-5
TGCGCCAGCAGCTTGGACCCAGGGTTCAATCAGCCCCAGCATTTT
CASSLDPGFNQPQHF
>.|TRBV3-1/TRBV3-2|.|TRBJ1-2
TGTGCCAGCAGCCAAGGGTCGGGACGCACTAACTATGGCTACACCTTC
CASSQGSGRTNYGYTF
>.|TRBV4-2|.|TRBJ1-5
TGTGCCAGCAGCCAAGATGAAGCTTCTGCTTTTTATAGCAATCAGCCCCAGCATTTT
CASSQDEASAFYSNQPQHF
>.|TRBV19|TRBD2|TRBJ2-1
TGTGCCAGTAAACTAGCGGGGGCGTACAATGAGCAGTTCTTC
CASKLAGAYNEQFF
>few|TRBV3-1/TRBV3-2|.|TRBJ1-3
TGTGCCAGCAGCCCGGGAGGGACGGCGAGCTCTGGAAACACCATATATTTT
CASSPGGTASSGNTIYF
>.|TRBV18|TRBD1|TRBJ1-1
TGTGCCAGCTCATCCACAGGGGGCGCAGGCGTGGGCACTGAAGCTTTCTTT
CASSSTGGAGVGTEAFF
>.|TRBV4-1|.|TRBJ2-4
TGCGCCAGCAGCCACGGCGGCGTCCTAGCCAAAAACATTCAGTACTTC
CASSHGGVLAKNIQYF
>.|TRBV6-5|TRBD2|TRBJ2-7
TGTGCCAGCAGTTACTCGGGCGGGGGGACCTCCTACGAGCAGTACTTC
CASSYSGGGTSYEQYF
>.|TRBV27|.|TRBJ2-1
TGTGCCAGCAGTTTGGGGGTGAATGGGGAGCAGTTCTTC
CASSLGVNGEQFF
>.|TRBV7-2|TRBD1|TRBJ2-1
TGTGCCAGCAGCTTGGACAGGGGTTCCTACAATGAGCAGTTCTTC
CASSLDRGSYNEQFF
>.|TRBV7-9|TRBD2|TRBJ2-5
TGTGCCAGCAGCCCAAGACTAGCGGGGGGACAAGAGACCCAGTACTTC
CASSPRLAGGQETQYF
>.|TRBV2|.|TRBJ1-1
TGTGCCAGCAGGGGCCGCAGGGTAGGATTGAACACTGAAGCTTTCTTT
CASRGRRVGLNTEAFF